This entry describes one TCR beta chain. Its antigen is unknown. This specimen belongs to a study of PD-L1 blockade in urothelial cancer. The wider study: About 90% of the 29 patients comprised males who had bladder-origin urothelial cancer. After treatment start, blood was analyzed at 3 weeks (second dose) and at 6 weeks.

J was trimmed by 3 bases and V by 6 bases; bases with no gene match: 14. Germline loops: CDR1 KGHSH, CDR2 LQKENI. This CDR3 is built from 16 residues. Time point reported: pretreatment peripheral blood. Patients were living with locally advanced or metastatic urothelial carcinoma. Some clones are missing from TCRdb's copy, which holds only in-frame ones; the method was immunoSEQ multiplex PCR. The sample lists around 70,000 clones, 84% occurring once. Whole-study findings and limits: Those with durable benefit had larger increases in tumor-associated blood clones at 3 weeks.

This receptor was obtained from a woman aged 70-85 years with urothelial cancer. The chain combines TRBV18 with TRBJ2-7; the match to TRBD1 covers 7 bases. The sample consisted of PBMCs, taken around atezolizumab (anti-PD-L1) treatment. CDR3 coding DNA: TGTGCCAGCTCGTTTACAGACAGGGCAGTTTACTACGAGCAGTACTTC. The encoded protein is CASSFTDRAVYYEQYF.